These T cell receptor beta chains were read from a single sample in a study of graft-versus-host responses after intestinal transplantation. The assay was immunoSEQ multiplex PCR, and TCRdb's table has in-frame clones only and misses some. The sample consists of roughly 18,000 clones, about two fifths of them appearing once. Source: alloreactive CD4+ T cells from a mixed lymphocyte reaction culture, taken before intestinal transplant. These receptors all come from a human patient who received an intestinal transplant. Both conserved end residues are part of each CDR3. Fields, in order: CDR3 protein, clone size, V gene, J gene. The listing skips clone size in some rows; elsewhere it reads once, few, many or a size class.

CASSPGQSTGELFF	few	TRBV18	TRBJ2-2
CASSRSSGRGGYNEQFF	NA	TRBV5-4	TRBJ2-1
CASSFRRASGKLFF	NA	TRBV5-6	TRBJ1-4
CASSQVGRGNTIYF	few	TRBV4-1	TRBJ1-3
CASSSLWSPVTEAFF	NA	TRBV7-9	TRBJ1-1
CASTIGDSVFYGYTF	NA	TRBV19	TRBJ1-2
CASSLDGTGGYGYTF	NA	TRBV11-2	TRBJ1-2
CASSLGTIETQYF	NA	TRBV7-9	TRBJ2-5
CASSTLSRLNTGELFF	NA	TRBV19	TRBJ2-2
CASSILAGGNMNTEAFF	NA	TRBV19	TRBJ1-1
CSAALGDTQYF	NA	TRBV20-1	TRBJ2-3
CASSRRTANYGYTF	NA	TRBV5-1	TRBJ1-2
CASSRDGPSRGNTIYF	few	TRBV5-4	TRBJ1-3
CSVARGGLAGIANTGELFF	NA	TRBV29-1	TRBJ2-2
CASSESWGADTQYF	NA	TRBV10-1	TRBJ2-3
CASSPGTGPNYGYTF	NA	TRBV5-6	TRBJ1-2
CASSRSGGANPSDTQYF	NA	TRBV11-2	TRBJ2-3
CAISEFWGSGTEAFF	few	TRBV10-3	TRBJ1-1
CASSLGTRLNQPQHF	few	TRBV5-1	TRBJ1-5
CASSLEVGVTNEKLFF	NA	TRBV5-1	TRBJ1-4
CASSYSTYRNTEAFF	few	TRBV6-5	TRBJ1-1
CASSDGTGAEPQHF	once	TRBV28	TRBJ1-5
CASSVAGPQHF	NA	TRBV2	TRBJ1-5
CASSPDTRGNTIYF	few	TRBV11-3	TRBJ1-3